These 31 T cell receptor beta chains came from one sample sequenced in a study of cytomegalovirus exposure and HLA in healthy donors. This table comes from immunoSEQ multiplex PCR, and its TCRdb copy is limited to in-frame clones, with some not included. The sample consists of around 70,000 clones, about nine tenths of them appearing once. Sequenced: PBMCs. The receptors shown here come from a man aged 18 to 30 in good health and CMV-seronegative.

The rearrangement joins TRBV28 to TRBJ1-1; the D is unclear. CDR1 MDHEN and CDR2 SYDVKM come from the germline V gene. The V and J ends lost 8 bases and 8 bases respectively, with 18 bases between them. There are 13 residues in the CDR3. The CDR3 loop reads CASYMTQSREAFF. The CDR3 DNA follows: TGTGCCAGCTATATGACACAGAGCCGGGAAGCTTTCTTT.

This clone was seen a single time. The chain is built from TRBV4-2 and TRBJ1-2; TRBD1 agrees at 8 bases. CDR1 LGHNA and CDR2 YNFKEQ come from the germline V gene. The V and J ends lost 3 bases and 7 bases, in that order; junction bases with no gene match: 4. CDR3 size: 13 residues. The CDR3 here is CASSQDRVGGYTF. DNA of the CDR3: TGTGCCAGCAGCCAGGACAGGGTAGGTGGCTACACCTTC.

The chain joins TRBV13 to TRBJ1-5, with D possibly TRBD1 on 5 matching bases. V was shortened by 3 bases and J by 5 bases, with 20 bases between the two germline ends. In germline, CDR1 is PRHDT, CDR2 FYEKMQ (reference sequence). The length of the CDR3 is 17 residues. The CDR3 DNA reads TGTGCCAGCAGCTTTTCAGGGTCCGAGAAAGTTCATCAGCCCCAGCATTTT. Translating gives CASSFSGSEKVHQPQHF.

The rearrangement uses TRBV27 and TRBJ2-7; D gene ambiguous. Trimming stripped 5 bases from V and 5 bases from J, with 10 bases between. Germline CDR1 and CDR2: MNHEY and SMNVEV (reference sequence). This CDR3 is 12 amino acids long. This CDR3 is CASSPYRDEQYF. CDR3 DNA sequence: TGTGCCAGCAGTCCGTACAGAGACGAGCAGTACTTC.

The chain joins TRBV6-6 to TRBJ2-1; no firm D call. The germline gives CDR1 MNHNY, CDR2 SVGAGI (reference sequence). The length of the CDR3 is 13 residues. Deletions cut 8 bases from V and 8 bases from J, with 16 bases between. CDR3 nucleotides: TGTGCCAGCCTAGTTGGAGCTAACCATGAGCAGTTCTTC. This encodes CASLVGANHEQFF.

The chain uses TRBV5-6 and TRBJ2-1, with D uncertain. Germline V gives CDR1 SGHDT, CDR2 YYEEEE. Deletions cut 4 bases from V and 11 bases from J, with 16 bases between. The CDR3 is 13 residues long. The CDR3: CASSAANGPQQFF. The DNA for the CDR3 is TGTGCCAGCAGCGCCGCTAATGGGCCGCAGCAGTTCTTC.

CDR3 region: CASGDRADTEAFF. CDR3 coding DNA: TGTGCTAGTGGGGACAGGGCCGACACTGAAGCTTTCTTT. V and J are TRBV12-5 and TRBJ1-1, with 8 bases fitting TRBD1. V gave up 6 bases and J gave up 3 bases; unmatched junction bases: 3. The germline CDR1 and CDR2 sequences are LGHNT and FRNRAP. The CDR3 is made up of 13 amino acids.

This clone was counted once. The chain recombines TRBV7-6 with TRBJ2-3, with TRBD2 matching 12 bases. There are 17 residues in the CDR3. Germline values: CDR1 SGHVS, CDR2 FNYEAQ. V shed 1 base and J 4 bases; nucleotides not matched to a gene: 6. In DNA form, the CDR3 reads TGTGCCAGCAGCTTAGGCTCGGGACTAGCGGGCTCAGATACGCAGTATTTT. Encoded protein: CASSLGSGLAGSDTQYF.

The chain joins TRBV18 to TRBJ2-1, with D possibly matching TRBD2 (5 bases). V was clipped by 8 bases and J by 6 bases, with 17 bases between them. CDR1 is KGHSH, CDR2 LQKENI, per germline. The CDR3 covers 14 residues. CDR3 loop: CASLLASSFNEQFF. CDR3 coding DNA: TGTGCCAGCCTGCTAGCTTCCTCTTTCAATGAGCAGTTCTTC.

V and J are TRBV18 and TRBJ2-5, with TRBD1 matching over 8 bases. This CDR3 spans 15 amino acids. V dropped 0 bases and J dropped 5; count of bases not matched to a gene: 5. The germline gives CDR1 KGHSH, CDR2 LQKENI. The CDR3 loop reads CASSPPPGGWETQYF. CDR3 bases: TGTGCCAGCTCACCACCGCCAGGGGGCTGGGAGACCCAGTACTTC.

The CDR3 sequence: CASSFGTGALEQYF. The DNA of the CDR3 is TGTGCCAGCAGCTTTGGGACAGGGGCCCTCGAGCAGTACTTC. The rearrangement joins TRBV5-6 to TRBJ2-7; 10 nucleotides line up with TRBD1. V gave up 2 bases and J gave up 6 bases; unmatched junction bases: 5. The germline V gene has CDR1 SGHDT and CDR2 YYEEEE. The CDR3 consists of 14 residues. The whole variable domain, filled in from reference TRBV5-6 and TRBJ2-7, reads DAGVTQSPTHLIKTRGQQVTLRCSPKSGHDTVSWYQQALGQGPQFIFQYYEEEERQRGNFPDRFSGHQFPNYSSELNVNALLLGDSALYLCASSFGTGALEQYFGPGTRLTVT.

V gene TRBV9 combines with J gene TRBJ1-1; 7 nucleotides align to TRBD1. Germline loops: CDR1 SGDLS, CDR2 YYNGEE. Trimming removed 0 bases from V and 6 bases from J; junction bases left unmatched: 2. The CDR3 runs to 13 residues. This chain's CDR3 is CASSVAGGSEAFF. The CDR3 bases are TGTGCCAGCAGCGTAGCAGGGGGGTCTGAAGCTTTCTTT.

The chain has TRBV7-2 and TRBJ1-2; D not certain. V gave up 5 bases and J gave up 5 bases, with 18 bases separating them. The CDR3 is 15 amino acids. The germline V gene has CDR1 SGHTA and CDR2 FQGNSA. The CDR3 DNA reads TGTGCCAGCAGCGATGTCGGGGTACCCGCTTATGGCTACACCTTC. Protein sequence: CASSDVGVPAYGYTF.

This chain connects TRBV18 to TRBJ2-1; TRBD2 agrees at 8 bases. Per the germline V gene, CDR1 is KGHSH and CDR2 is LQKENI. With V trimmed by 2 bases and J by 1 base, 1 base remained unmatched. The CDR3 spans 15 residues. CDR3 coding DNA: TGTGCCAGCTCACCAATAGCGGGATCCTACAATGAGCAGTTCTTC. This codes for CASSPIAGSYNEQFF.

In its sample, this clone was seen a few times. V gene TRBV30 combines with J gene TRBJ1-2; no definite D call. Trimming took 0 bases from V and 6 from J, leaving 11 bases between them. Germline CDR1 GTSNPN, CDR2 SVGIG (reference sequence). The CDR3 is 13 residues long. This chain's CDR3 is CAWSVNGVDGYTF. CDR3 coding DNA: TGTGCCTGGAGTGTAAACGGGGTGGATGGCTACACCTTC.

The rearrangement links TRBV7-3 to TRBJ2-1; no clear D gene. The germline CDR1 and CDR2 sequences are SGHTA and FQGTGA. This CDR3 spans 15 amino acids. Between the trimmed V and J ends, which lost 2 bases and 0 bases, there was a span of 8 bases. CDR3 protein: CASSLGASSYNEQFF. The CDR3 DNA sequence: TGTGCCAGCAGCTTAGGTGCGAGCTCCTACAATGAGCAGTTCTTC.

The rearrangement uses TRBV7-2 and TRBJ2-7; no reliable D call. CDR3 length: 13 residues. Germline values: CDR1 SGHTA, CDR2 FQGNSA. V was cut by 4 bases and J by 3 bases, with 10 bases left in between. The CDR3 sequence is CASSSGLSYEQYF. CDR3 sequence (DNA): TGTGCCAGCAGCTCAGGCCTGAGCTACGAGCAGTACTTC.

The CDR3 here is CASSQVLAESYEQYF. The CDR3 DNA reads as TGTGCCAGCAGCCAGGTACTAGCGGAATCCTACGAGCAGTACTTC. V is TRBV11-2 and J is TRBJ2-7; 8 positions agree with TRBD2. There are 15 residues in the CDR3. Germline-derived CDR1 and CDR2 are SGHAT and FQNNGV. With 5 bases clipped from V and 1 base from J, the junction kept 7 bases outside the gene matches.

The V and J genes are TRBV9 and TRBJ2-7, with 8 bases that match TRBD1. Losses at the gene ends were 6 bases for V and 0 bases for J; bases not matched to a gene: 5. Per germline, CDR1 SGDLS and CDR2 YYNGEE. This CDR3 is 14 amino acids long. The chain's CDR3 is CASTAGTGSYEQYF. In DNA, the CDR3 is TGTGCCAGCACGGCCGGGACAGGCTCCTACGAGCAGTACTTC.

The CDR3 bases are TGTGCCAGCAGCTTGCTTTGGGGCTCCAAGGGAGGAAAGTCAGATACGCAGTATTTT. Amino acid sequence: CASSLLWGSKGGKSDTQYF. The chain employs TRBV5-8 and TRBJ2-3; D might be TRBD2 (6 bases). This CDR3 spans 19 amino acids. V was trimmed by 1 base and J by 4 bases, leaving 25 bases between them. Per the germline V gene, CDR1 is SGHTS and CDR2 is YDEGEE.

Worth noting for this clone: Other DNA sequences of this sample code for an identical CDR3. The chain carries TRBV29-1 and TRBJ2-7; possibly TRBD1 for D (5 bases). Trimming stripped 2 bases from V and 4 bases from J, with 15 bases between. The CDR3 sequence is 14 residues long. In germline, CDR1 is SQVTM, CDR2 ANQGSEA. The CDR3 spells CSVELRGRAYEQYF. For the CDR3, the DNA is TGCAGCGTTGAATTGCGAGGCAGGGCTTACGAGCAGTACTTC.

The chain links TRBV7-2 to TRBJ2-1; the match to TRBD2 covers 13 bases. In germline, CDR1 is SGHTA, CDR2 FQGNSA. The CDR3 covers 14 residues. V trimming: 4 bases; J trimming: 9 bases; junction bases outside the gene matches: 3. The CDR3 loop reads CASSSGLAGVEQFF. The CDR3 nucleotides read TGTGCCAGCAGCTCTGGACTAGCGGGAGTTGAGCAGTTCTTC.

The chain has TRBV19 and TRBJ2-1, with 8 bases fitting TRBD2. Germline CDR1 reads LNHDA; CDR2 reads SQIVND (reference sequence). V dropped 5 bases and J dropped 8; count of bases not matched to a gene: 14. The CDR3 is 16 amino acids. The CDR3 here is CASSPLQAGDSDEQFF. For the CDR3, the DNA is TGTGCCAGTAGTCCCTTACAAGCGGGAGATAGTGATGAGCAGTTCTTC.

V usage is TRBV5-4 and J usage is TRBJ2-3; TRBD2 aligns across 16 bases. CDR1 SGHNT and CDR2 YYREEE come from the germline V gene (reference sequence). The CDR3 has 18 amino acids. With 2 bases clipped from V and 0 bases from J, the junction kept 3 bases outside the gene matches. The CDR3, as DNA: TGTGCCAGCAGCTTACCGGGACTAGCGGGAGGGAGCACAGATACGCAGTATTTT. As protein: CASSLPGLAGGSTDTQYF.

The J gene is TRBJ2-1, the V gene TRBV5-5, with D tentatively TRBD2 (6 bases). The CDR3 extends over 16 amino acids. Trimming left V 3 bases short and J 3 bases short, with 16 bases between. Looked up from germline, CDR1 is SGHKS and CDR2 is YYEKEE (reference sequence). The CDR3 bases are TGTGCCAGCAGCTGGGATCTAGCGAGAGACTACAATGAGCAGTTCTTC. It is translated as CASSWDLARDYNEQFF.

V is TRBV5-1 and J is TRBJ1-1; D may be TRBD1 (6 bases). Trimming took off 2 bases at V and 1 base at J, with 12 bases between the two ends. Germline lookup yields CDR1 SGHRS and CDR2 YFSETQ. The CDR3 is made up of 15 amino acids. The CDR3 here is CASSFFGQRNTEAFF. The CDR3 nucleotides are TGCGCCAGCAGCTTTTTCGGACAGCGGAACACTGAAGCTTTCTTT.

V is TRBV4-1 and J is TRBJ2-7; D gene ambiguous. The length of the CDR3 is 14 residues. With 0 bases removed from V and 2 bases from J, the gap between germline ends came to 8 bases. Germline assignment: CDR1 MGHRA and CDR2 YSYEKL. Here the CDR3 DNA reads TGCGCCAGCAGCCAAGATGGCGGTGCCTACGAGCAGTACTTC. It translates to CASSQDGGAYEQYF.

DNA for the CDR3: TGTGCCAGCAGCTACCCGAGCGGGAGCTACAATGAGCAGTTCTTC. This codes for CASSYPSGSYNEQFF. This chain uses TRBV7-9 with TRBJ2-1; 8 positions match TRBD2. The CDR3 is made up of 15 amino acids. With 4 bases clipped from V and 3 bases from J, the junction kept 5 bases outside the gene matches. Germline assignment: CDR1 SEHNR and CDR2 FQNEAQ (reference sequence).

This sequence joins TRBV7-3 and TRBJ1-2; D perhaps matches TRBD1 (5 bases). This CDR3 contains 12 residues. V dropped 5 bases and J dropped 7 bases, with 11 bases sitting between them. CDR1 is SGHTA and CDR2 is FQGTGA in the germline V gene. CDR3 amino acids: CASSLGVFGYTF. The CDR3 DNA reads as TGTGCCAGCAGCCTAGGGGTATTTGGCTACACCTTC.

The V call is TRBV10-3, the J call TRBJ1-1, with 11 positions matching TRBD1. The V segment lost 6 bases and the J segment 1 base; nucleotides outside the gene matches: 7. Germline-derived CDR1 and CDR2 are ENHRY and SYGVKD. The CDR3 is 16 residues long. The DNA for the CDR3 is TGTGCCATCAGCCCCGGACAGGGGGCAGGGAACACTGAAGCTTTCTTT. It is translated as CAISPGQGAGNTEAFF.

This clone appeared once. The chain combines TRBV27 with TRBJ1-1, with 10 bases matching TRBD1. This CDR3 contains 16 residues. CDR1 and CDR2 from the germline V gene are MNHEY and SMNVEV (reference sequence). V gave up 5 bases and J gave up 0 bases; unmatched junction bases: 6. CDR3 sequence (DNA): TGTGCCAGCAGTCTGACAGGGGGCGCAATGAACACTGAAGCTTTCTTT. Its protein product is CASSLTGGAMNTEAFF.